This T cell receptor (beta chain) came from a study of Graves' ophthalmopathy and Graves' hyperthyroidism. General study points: Prediction of ophthalmopathy progression reached 70.59% sensitivity and nearly 75% specificity. Blood also carried most expanded thyroid clonotypes exceeding 0.001 frequency.

For donors with ophthalmopathy, the disease showed moderate-to-severe activity, reached CAS ≥3 and NOSPECS ≥4, and had lasted under 3 months. Roughly 10 ml of fresh blood yielded the PBMCs by density gradient. Beta-chain TCR CDR3 regions were amplified from RNA transcripts. Amplification began with first-round RT-PCR using HTBI primers, then second-round multiplex PCR was performed. TCRdb passed the multiplex PCR reads through MiXCR, listing each CDR3 protein once. Among about half a million distinct CDR3 sequences listed, about an eighth were seen once. This clonotype was recorded at least ten times. Its antigen remains unidentified. V was cut by 7 bases and J by 4 bases, with 13 bases left in between. CDR1 and CDR2 from the germline V gene are MNHEY and SVGAGI. The CDR3 consists of 13 residues.

The source material was blood. The sequence was collected from a woman aged 30 to 39 with Graves' ophthalmopathy. The chain links TRBV6-5 to TRBJ1-2; D is unclear. In DNA form, the CDR3 reads TGTGCCAGCACCTCTGTCAGCTTCTATGGCTACACCTTC. Translating it yields CASTSVSFYGYTF.